A single sample gave rise to the 19 T cell receptor beta chains below, sequenced in a study of cytomegalovirus exposure and HLA in healthy donors. Amplification used 60 Vbeta primers and 13 Jbeta primers. Data came from immunoSEQ multiplex PCR; TCRdb stores just in-frame clones and leaves some out. The profile shows just over 200,000 clones, 75% to 85% of them singletons. Specimen: PBMCs. Source of these receptors: a woman in her 40s in good health and CMV-seronegative.

This chain connects TRBV6-1 to TRBJ2-7; 7 bases align to TRBD1. This CDR3 spans 15 amino acids. Germline loops: CDR1 MNHNS, CDR2 SASEGT. Trimming cost V 4 bases and J 2 bases; bases outside gene matches: 8. CDR3 in amino acids: CASSGWGQGAYEQYF. DNA of the CDR3: TGTGCCAGCAGTGGGTGGGGGCAGGGGGCCTACGAGCAGTACTTC.

The rearrangement joins TRBV5-6 to TRBJ1-1; D gene unclear. From germline, CDR1 is SGHDT and CDR2 YYEEEE. The CDR3 totals 14 residues. Trimming removed 4 bases from V and 0 bases from J, with 10 bases in between. The CDR3 coding sequence is TGTGCCAGCAGCGGAAGACATATGAACACTGAAGCTTTCTTT. Protein product: CASSGRHMNTEAFF.

V and J are TRBV27 and TRBJ1-1; no clear D. CDR1 is MNHEY and CDR2 is SMNVEV in the germline V gene (reference sequence). Trimming left V 2 bases short and J 5 bases short, with 24 bases between. The CDR3 runs 18 residues. This CDR3 reads CASSLPRLFGEGATEAFF. CDR3 nucleotide sequence: TGTGCCAGCAGTTTACCGAGACTTTTCGGGGAGGGAGCAACTGAAGCTTTCTTT.

Worth noting for this clone: The sample contains more than one DNA sequence encoding this CDR3. The rearrangement links TRBV27 to TRBJ1-3, with D possibly matching TRBD1 (5 bases). Trimming removed 3 bases from V and 2 bases from J, with 8 bases in between. The germline V gene has CDR1 MNHEY and CDR2 SMNVEV (reference sequence). The CDR3 covers 14 residues. Here the CDR3 DNA reads TGTGCCAGCAGTTTCGGAGGGGCTGGAAACACCATATATTTT. Its protein is CASSFGGAGNTIYF.

The chain recombines TRBV5-4 with TRBJ2-1; 7 nucleotides match TRBD2. There are 13 residues in the CDR3. J gave up 10 bases and V 2 bases, and 6 bases lay outside the gene matches. The V gene's germline CDR1 is SGHNT and CDR2 YYREEE (reference sequence). The CDR3 protein is CASSLIYSGEQFF. DNA of the CDR3: TGTGCCAGCAGCTTAATCTATAGCGGGGAGCAGTTCTTC.

V and J are TRBV7-7 and TRBJ2-2; 10 nucleotides align to TRBD2. The germline CDR1 and CDR2 sequences are SSHAT and FNYEAQ (reference sequence). After removal of 1 base from V and 5 bases from J, the junction contained 4 bases not matched to a gene. CDR3 length equals 16 residues. The CDR3 is CASSLELAGRTGELFF. CDR3 nucleotide sequence: TGTGCCAGCAGCTTAGAACTAGCGGGAAGGACCGGGGAGCTGTTTTTT.

This chain uses TRBV28 with TRBJ1-5, with 7 bases lining up with TRBD1. Trimming took 6 bases from V and 3 from J; bases not matched to a gene: 5. The CDR3 is 14 residues long. Germline assignment: CDR1 MDHEN and CDR2 SYDVKM. The CDR3 DNA follows: TGTGCCAGCAGCTACAGGGGAGACAATCAGCCCCAGCATTTT. Translating gives CASSYRGDNQPQHF.

J is TRBJ2-7 and V is TRBV4-1, with a possible D match to TRBD2 (5 bases). Trimming pared 1 base from V and 3 bases from J, leaving 10 bases between. CDR1 is MGHRA, CDR2 YSYEKL, per germline. CDR3 size: 14 residues. The CDR3 region is CASSQGTSYYEQYF. The CDR3 nucleotides are TGCGCCAGCAGCCAAGGGACTTCCTACTACGAGCAGTACTTC.

J is TRBJ1-2 and V is TRBV13; 7 positions match TRBD1. The CDR3 spans 15 residues. Germline assignment: CDR1 PRHDT and CDR2 FYEKMQ (reference sequence). V shed 0 bases and J 5 bases; nucleotides not matched to a gene: 6. CDR3 sequence (DNA): TGTGCCAGCAGCTTAGGACAAGGGGGCGTATATGGCTACACCTTC. Protein product: CASSLGQGGVYGYTF. The entire variable domain, with the rest obtained from reference TRBV13 and TRBJ1-2, is as follows: AAGVIQSPRHLIKEKRETATLKCYPIPRHDTVYWYQQGPGQDPQFLISFYEKMQSDKGSIPDRFSAQQFSDYHSELNMSSLELGDSALYFCASSLGQGGVYGYTFGSGTRLTVV.

The chain uses TRBV29-1 and TRBJ1-4; the match to TRBD1 covers 8 bases. The germline V gene has CDR1 SQVTM and CDR2 ANQGSEA. The CDR3 length is 13 residues. V shed 8 bases and J 8 bases; nucleotides not matched to a gene: 10. The CDR3 nucleotides are TGCAGCACTAGACAGGGGATATGGGAAAAACTGTTTTTT. Its protein is CSTRQGIWEKLFF.

This chain links TRBV2 with TRBJ2-7; 7 bases align to TRBD1. J was trimmed by 3 bases and V by 5 bases; bases with no gene match: 13. Germline assignment: CDR1 SNHLY and CDR2 FYNNEI. This CDR3 comprises 16 residues. CDR3 DNA: TGTGCCAGCAGTAAATTAACAGGGGAACCGAACTACGAGCAGTACTTC. It is translated as CASSKLTGEPNYEQYF.

V is TRBV6-1 and J is TRBJ2-5, with 13 bases that match TRBD2. With V trimmed by 0 bases and J by 5 bases, 6 bases remained unmatched. The germline V gene encodes CDR1 MNHNS and CDR2 SASEGT. This CDR3 comprises 17 residues. DNA for the CDR3: TGTGCCAGCAGTGAAGCGCGGGGACTAGCGGGATGGGAGACCCAGTACTTC. It is translated as CASSEARGLAGWETQYF.

The chain couples TRBV19 to TRBJ2-1; weak D call: TRBD2 (5 bases). The germline CDR1 and CDR2 sequences are LNHDA and SQIVND (reference sequence). The germline V and J ends were trimmed by 5 bases and 4 bases, with 12 bases remaining between them. This CDR3 contains 14 residues. The CDR3 region is CASSAASRYNEQFF. The CDR3 DNA sequence: TGTGCCAGTAGTGCGGCTAGCAGATACAATGAGCAGTTCTTC.

The CDR3 DNA sequence: TGTGCCAGCGGGGCGTACACTGAAGCTTTCTTT. It is translated as CASGAYTEAFF. The chain uses TRBV27 and TRBJ1-1; tentative D call: TRBD1 (5 bases). CDR3 length: 11 amino acids. Germline loops: CDR1 MNHEY, CDR2 SMNVEV (reference sequence). Between the trimmed V and J ends, which lost 8 bases and 3 bases, there was a span of 7 bases.

This chain links TRBV27 with TRBJ2-5; 8 bases are a match to TRBD2. J gave up 4 bases and V 0 bases, and 4 bases lay outside the gene matches. This CDR3 region has 15 residues. Germline lookup yields CDR1 MNHEY and CDR2 SMNVEV (reference sequence). The CDR3 DNA reads as TGTGCCAGCAGTTTATCCCCGGGGGGGGGAGAGACCCAGTACTTC. It yields the protein CASSLSPGGGETQYF.

V usage is TRBV28 and J usage is TRBJ2-7; 7 bases fit TRBD1. J lost 4 bases, V lost 1 base, and 4 bases had no gene match. This CDR3 contains 14 residues. The germline gives CDR1 MDHEN, CDR2 SYDVKM. The CDR3 bases are TGTGCCAGCAGTTTATTAAGGGGGCAGTACGAGCAGTACTTC. This gives the protein CASSLLRGQYEQYF.

The rearrangement links TRBV6-5 to TRBJ2-6, with no clear D. The CDR3 length is 13 residues. CDR1 is MNHEY and CDR2 is SVGAGI in the germline V gene. V lost 5 bases to trimming and J lost 3 bases, with 5 bases between them. CDR3 sequence reads: CASSPIGANVLTF. In nucleotides, the CDR3 is TGTGCCAGCAGTCCCATTGGGGCCAACGTCCTGACTTTC.

This clone was found once. The rearrangement joins TRBV6-5 to TRBJ2-5; a possible D gene is TRBD2 (6 bases). V was cut by 8 bases and J by 2 bases, with 15 bases left in between. The CDR3 totals 14 residues. Looked up from germline, CDR1 is MNHEY and CDR2 is SVGAGI. CDR3 nucleotide sequence: TGTGCCAGCTGGCCCAGCGGGCGACAAGAGACCCAGTACTTC. This sequence encodes CASWPSGRQETQYF.

The chain is built from TRBV5-1 and TRBJ2-7, with 10 nucleotides matching TRBD1. Germline-derived CDR1 and CDR2 are SGHRS and YFSETQ. V was pared by 4 bases and J by 5 bases, with 3 bases of the junction left unmatched. This CDR3 has 13 amino acids. DNA of the CDR3: TGCGCCAGCAGCCTCGGGACAGGGGACGAGCAGTACTTC. Translation gives CASSLGTGDEQYF.